This T cell receptor (beta chain) was found in a study of human T cells and chemical hapten exposure (dated by TCRdb to about 2021). As for the study more broadly: For sensitization, 2% DPC in acetone was applied to an approximately 2 cm by approximately 2 cm area of upper inner arm skin. For TCR sequencing, blood came from over 25 alopecia patients at anywhere from one to four time points (pre-sensitization, 2, 6 and 24 weeks). Alopecia areata with under or over 50% scalp involvement, alopecia totalis and alopecia universalis were represented in the patient cohort, which was mostly female. Patch testing was done on the upper back using Finn chambers containing 0.01% DPC, and results were scored after 6 days according to International Contact Dermatitis Research Group standards. Blood samples were taken from patients before sensitization (week 0) and then at 2, 6 and about 24 weeks after DPC sensitization. Libraries were combined into a pool for sequencing, and differences in TCR yield between samples came mainly from small differences in library volumes within the pool. In alopecia patients, the study followed how the peripheral blood TCR repertoire changed in vivo over primary and secondary sensitization to diphenylcyclopropenone (DPC), a hapten. Throughout the roughly 25-week study period, patients were also given weekly therapeutic DPC doses on the scalp.

Results and caveats for the whole study, not just this receptor: No change with DPC sensitization was found in the number of TCRs above 1 in 1000 frequency, and no evidence of global repertoire structure alterations was found. After repeated subsampling, changes were observed in the strength of the expansion versus patch-test correlation and in the threshold at which the correlation became significant. Because every patient had alopecia, a presumed autoimmune disease, the patients' immune response might differ from that of healthy individuals. Compared with pre-sensitization or healthy control sets, expanded TCRs formed significantly more large CDR3 similarity clusters, which is consistent with antigen-driven responses. Patch test score was positively correlated with the number of PT1 expanded TCRs, with significance at thresholds 8, 16 and 32 but not at 4.

The protocol used for the library was RACE. The sequencer was a NextSeq 500. During library preparation, unique molecular identifiers were attached to individual cDNA molecules so that TCRs could be counted quantitatively and reproducibly. From each blood RNA sample, both TCR alpha and TCR beta chains were sequenced. For the original study's pipeline: Samples had a median of 95,638 TCRs, with a range from about 23,224 to 750,000. V, J and CDR3 annotation of the TCR reads was performed with the Decombinator software suite. To make PS versus PT1 abundance plots, every sample was subsampled to the same number of TCRs (28,000). TCRs were defined as expanded if absent before sensitization and observed at least eight times at the 2-week time point. Using fastp trimming at Q25 and MiXCR clonotype assembly, TCRdb reanalyzed the public sequencing data and kept in-frame beta chains. Here each entry gathers all rows of one CDR3 protein and keeps the most common genes and DNA. TCRdb, not the authors, supplied the V and J calls. This sample comprises 350,000 or so distinct CDR3 sequences, under 9% of them detected only once. Jointly, the top ten make up roughly 8% of the sample.

The time point tag for this specimen amounts to: patch test 1, 2 weeks after DPC sensitization. What this sample's treatment or condition label stands for: therapeutic diphenylcyclopropenone sensitization with weekly scalp DPC. At each patch-test visit, blood was drawn before the patch test was applied. Eligible patients were aged 18 to 70, diagnosed with alopecia, deemed suitable for DPC therapy, and excluded if pregnant. Total RNA was extracted from unfractionated whole blood that had been collected in Tempus Blood RNA tubes. Remarks on this clonotype: This receptor's antigen is unknown. No clone much larger than this one lies a single base away; base qualities are absent.

V gives up 1 base and J gives up 6 bases, and the segment between their germline ends measures 7 bases. Including the terminal cysteine and phenylalanine, the CDR3 comprises 13 residues. CDR3 DNA is the only sequence kept; it has 39 bases, read in frame from the first base. From a lookup of the germline V gene (reference sequence), CDR1 and CDR2 are LGHDT and YNNKEL. Sequencing was performed on whole blood, taken in connection with sensitization to the hapten diphenylcyclopropenone (DPC). This clonotype was obtained from a young woman with alopecia areata. Some clones in this sample may be carry-over from other donors' samples. The rearranged segments are TRBV3-1 and TRBJ1-5; the D gene assignment is ambiguous. The CDR3 protein is CASSQGTVQPQHF. DNA sequence: TGTGCCAGCAGCCAAGGGACCGTTCAGCCCCAGCATTTT.